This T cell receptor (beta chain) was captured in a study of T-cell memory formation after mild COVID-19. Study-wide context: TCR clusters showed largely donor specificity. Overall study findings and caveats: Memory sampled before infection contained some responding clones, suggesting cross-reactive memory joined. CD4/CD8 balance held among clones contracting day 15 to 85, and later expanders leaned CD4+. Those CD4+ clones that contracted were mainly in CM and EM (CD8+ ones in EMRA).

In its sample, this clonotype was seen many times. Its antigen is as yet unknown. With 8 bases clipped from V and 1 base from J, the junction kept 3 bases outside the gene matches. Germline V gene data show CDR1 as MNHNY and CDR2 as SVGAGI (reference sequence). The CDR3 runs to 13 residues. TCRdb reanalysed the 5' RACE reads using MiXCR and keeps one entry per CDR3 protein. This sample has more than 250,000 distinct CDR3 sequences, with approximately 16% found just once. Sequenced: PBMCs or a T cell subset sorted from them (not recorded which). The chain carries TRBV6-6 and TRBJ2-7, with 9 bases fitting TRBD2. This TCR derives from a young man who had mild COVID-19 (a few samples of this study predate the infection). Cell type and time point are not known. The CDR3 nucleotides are TGTGCCAGCGGACTAGCGCCGTCCTACGAGCAGTACTTC. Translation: CASGLAPSYEQYF.